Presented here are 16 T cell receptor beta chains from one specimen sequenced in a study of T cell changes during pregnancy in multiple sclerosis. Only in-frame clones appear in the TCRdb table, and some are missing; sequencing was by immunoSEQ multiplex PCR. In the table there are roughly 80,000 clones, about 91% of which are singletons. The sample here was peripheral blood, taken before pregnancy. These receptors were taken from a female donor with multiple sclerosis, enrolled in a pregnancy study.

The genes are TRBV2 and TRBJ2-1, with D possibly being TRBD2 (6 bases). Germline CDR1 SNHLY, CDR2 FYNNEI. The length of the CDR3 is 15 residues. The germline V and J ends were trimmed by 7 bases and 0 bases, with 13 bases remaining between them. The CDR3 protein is CASNSGGSSYNEQFF. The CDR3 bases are TGTGCCAGCAATTCCGGGGGAAGCTCCTACAATGAGCAGTTCTTC.

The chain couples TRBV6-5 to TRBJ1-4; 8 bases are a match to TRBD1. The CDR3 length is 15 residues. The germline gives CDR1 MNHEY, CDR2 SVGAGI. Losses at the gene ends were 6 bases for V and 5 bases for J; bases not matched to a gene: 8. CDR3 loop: CASSRGGQANEKLFF. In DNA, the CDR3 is TGTGCCAGCAGCCGCGGGGGACAGGCCAATGAAAAACTGTTTTTT.

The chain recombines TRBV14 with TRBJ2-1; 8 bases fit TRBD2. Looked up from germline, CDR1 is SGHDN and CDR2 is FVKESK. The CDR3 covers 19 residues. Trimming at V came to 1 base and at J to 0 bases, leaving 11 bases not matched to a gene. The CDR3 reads CASSQGLALFGSSYNEQFF. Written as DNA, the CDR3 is TGTGCCAGCAGCCAAGGACTAGCGTTGTTCGGTAGCTCCTACAATGAGCAGTTCTTC.

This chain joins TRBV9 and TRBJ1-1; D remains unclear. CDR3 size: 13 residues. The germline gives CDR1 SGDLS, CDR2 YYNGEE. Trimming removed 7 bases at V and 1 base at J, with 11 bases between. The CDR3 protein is CASAAYRNTEAFF. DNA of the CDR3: TGTGCCAGCGCGGCCTACCGGAACACTGAAGCTTTCTTT.

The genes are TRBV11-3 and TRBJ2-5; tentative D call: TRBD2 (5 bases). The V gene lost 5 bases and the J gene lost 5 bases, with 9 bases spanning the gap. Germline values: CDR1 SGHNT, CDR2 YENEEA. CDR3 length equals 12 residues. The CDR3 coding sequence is TGTGCCAGCAGCCGCTCGGGGGAGACCCAGTACTTC. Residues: CASSRSGETQYF.

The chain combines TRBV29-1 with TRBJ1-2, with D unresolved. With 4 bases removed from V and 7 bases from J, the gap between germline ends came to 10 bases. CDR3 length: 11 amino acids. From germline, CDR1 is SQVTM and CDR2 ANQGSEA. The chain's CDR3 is CSVGRGGGYTF. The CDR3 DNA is TGCAGCGTTGGGCGCGGAGGTGGCTACACCTTC.

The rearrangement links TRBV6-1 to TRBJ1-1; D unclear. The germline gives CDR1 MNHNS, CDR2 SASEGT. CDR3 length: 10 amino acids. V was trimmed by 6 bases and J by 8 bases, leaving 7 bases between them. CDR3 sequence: CASSLGEAFF. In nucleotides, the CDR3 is TGTGCCAGCAGCCTAGGCGAAGCTTTCTTT.

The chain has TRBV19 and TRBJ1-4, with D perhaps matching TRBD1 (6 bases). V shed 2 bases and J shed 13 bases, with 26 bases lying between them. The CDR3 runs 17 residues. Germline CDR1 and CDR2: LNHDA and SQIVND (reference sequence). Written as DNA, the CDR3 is TGTGCCAGTAGTATATTGGGGGCCCGACCGAGACAAAGCGGACTGTTTTTT. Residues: CASSILGARPRQSGLFF.

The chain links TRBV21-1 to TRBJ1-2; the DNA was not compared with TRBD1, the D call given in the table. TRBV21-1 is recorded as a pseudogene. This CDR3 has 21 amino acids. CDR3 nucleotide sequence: TGTGCCAGCAGCAAAGCGCTCCGGAAGGGACAGGAAAAGAAGGTTCGCTGCGGCTACACCTTC. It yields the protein CASSKALRKGQEKKVRCGYTF.

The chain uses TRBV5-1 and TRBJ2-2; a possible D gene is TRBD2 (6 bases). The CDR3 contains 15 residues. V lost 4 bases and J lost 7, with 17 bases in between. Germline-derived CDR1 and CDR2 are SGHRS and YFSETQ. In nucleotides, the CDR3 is TGCGCCAGCAGCCCCATGACTAGACGCGGCGGGGAGCTGTTTTTT. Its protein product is CASSPMTRRGGELFF.

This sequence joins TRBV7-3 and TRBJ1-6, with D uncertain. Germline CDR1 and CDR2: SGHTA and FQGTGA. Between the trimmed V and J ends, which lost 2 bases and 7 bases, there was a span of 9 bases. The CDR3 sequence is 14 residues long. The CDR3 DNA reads TGTGCCAGCAGCTTAGGGCTTGGGAATTCACCCCTCCACTTT. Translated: CASSLGLGNSPLHF.

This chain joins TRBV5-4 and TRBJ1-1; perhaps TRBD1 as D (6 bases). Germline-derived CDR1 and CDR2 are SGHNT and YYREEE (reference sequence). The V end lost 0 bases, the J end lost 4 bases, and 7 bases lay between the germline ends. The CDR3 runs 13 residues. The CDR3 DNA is TGTGCCAGCAGCTTGGGCAGGGGCACTGAAGCTTTCTTT. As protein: CASSLGRGTEAFF.

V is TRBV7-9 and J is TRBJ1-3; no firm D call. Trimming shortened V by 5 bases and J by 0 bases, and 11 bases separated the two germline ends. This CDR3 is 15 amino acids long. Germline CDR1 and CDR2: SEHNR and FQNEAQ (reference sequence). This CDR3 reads CASSQQGSSGNTIYF. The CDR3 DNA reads TGTGCCAGCAGCCAACAAGGGAGCTCTGGAAACACCATATATTTT.

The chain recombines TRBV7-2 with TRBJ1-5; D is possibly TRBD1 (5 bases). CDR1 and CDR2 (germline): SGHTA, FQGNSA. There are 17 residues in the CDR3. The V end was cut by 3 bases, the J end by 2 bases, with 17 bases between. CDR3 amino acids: CASSFVGAATGNQPQHF. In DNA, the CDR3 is TGTGCCAGCAGCTTTGTAGGGGCCGCAACGGGCAATCAGCCCCAGCATTTT.

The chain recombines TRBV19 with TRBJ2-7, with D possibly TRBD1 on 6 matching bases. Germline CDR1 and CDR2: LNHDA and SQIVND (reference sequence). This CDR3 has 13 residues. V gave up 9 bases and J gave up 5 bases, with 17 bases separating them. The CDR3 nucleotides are TGTGCCAGCCAGGACAGCCTCCTTCACGAGCAGTACTTC. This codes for CASQDSLLHEQYF. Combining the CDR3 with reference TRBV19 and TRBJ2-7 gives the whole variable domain DGGITQSPKYLFRKEGQNVTLSCEQNLNHDAMYWYRQDPGQGLRLIYYSQIVNDFQKGDIAEGYSVSREKKESFPLTVTSAQKNPTAFYLCASQDSLLHEQYFGPGTRLTVT.

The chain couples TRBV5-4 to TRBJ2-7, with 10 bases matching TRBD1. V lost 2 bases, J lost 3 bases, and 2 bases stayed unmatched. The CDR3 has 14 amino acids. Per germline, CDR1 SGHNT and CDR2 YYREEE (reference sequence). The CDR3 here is CASSFRDRGYEQYF. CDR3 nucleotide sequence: TGTGCCAGCAGCTTCCGGGACAGGGGCTACGAGCAGTACTTC.